The 18 T cell receptor beta chains given below trace back to one sample, sequenced in a study of T cell changes during pregnancy in multiple sclerosis. The repertoire was sequenced with immunoSEQ multiplex PCR; TCRdb's copy has only in-frame clones and lacks some. In the table there are around 42,000 clones, 92% of which are singletons. The specimen was CD4+ T cells from peripheral blood mononuclear cells, collected in the third trimester of pregnancy. These receptor sequences come from a female donor with multiple sclerosis, enrolled in a pregnancy study.

The chain uses TRBV5-1 and TRBJ2-2, with D perhaps TRBD1 (6 bases). Trimming took 5 bases from V and 7 from J, leaving 12 bases between them. Germline CDR1 is SGHRS and CDR2 is YFSETQ. There are 13 residues in the CDR3. CDR3 loop: CASRTGVGGELFF. CDR3 sequence (DNA): TGCGCCAGCAGGACAGGAGTCGGCGGGGAGCTGTTTTTT.

The chain recombines TRBV5-1 with TRBJ1-2; the D gene is possibly TRBD1 (5 bases). Trimming removed 7 bases at V and 5 bases at J, with 18 bases between. Germline-derived CDR1 and CDR2 are SGHRS and YFSETQ. CDR3 size: 14 residues. Here the CDR3 DNA reads TGCGCCAGCGCTCCTATGGGGGGAGAATATGGCTACACCTTC. Its protein product is CASAPMGGEYGYTF.

This chain links TRBV6-1 with TRBJ1-2, with D hard to call. Germline CDR1 reads MNHNS; CDR2 reads SASEGT. Trimming stripped 8 bases from V and 7 bases from J, with 14 bases between. The CDR3 spans 12 residues. CDR3 region: CASDLGTGGYTF. Written as DNA, the CDR3 is TGTGCCAGCGATCTCGGAACGGGTGGCTACACCTTC.

The V call is TRBV11-3, the J call TRBJ2-5, with TRBD2 matching over 15 bases. The V and J ends lost 5 bases and 5 bases, in that order; junction bases with no gene match: 15. The CDR3 spans 19 residues. Germline V gives CDR1 SGHNT, CDR2 YENEEA. The CDR3 reads CASSRSGTSGRRIRETQYF. In DNA, the CDR3 is TGTGCCAGCAGCCGGAGTGGGACTAGCGGGAGGAGGATAAGGGAGACCCAGTACTTC.

The V gene is TRBV30, the J gene TRBJ1-1, with a tentative D call TRBD1 (6 bases). This CDR3 has 12 amino acids. Trimming shortened V by 4 bases and J by 6 bases, and 12 bases separated the two germline ends. The germline gives CDR1 GTSNPN, CDR2 SVGIG (reference sequence). CDR3 in amino acids: CAWNPGDPEAFF. CDR3 nucleotides: TGTGCCTGGAACCCAGGGGACCCTGAAGCTTTCTTT.

The chain couples TRBV7-2 to TRBJ1-5; TRBD1 is a possible D gene (6 bases). CDR3 length equals 15 residues. V was clipped by 1 base and J by 3 bases, with 10 bases between them. CDR1 and CDR2 (germline): SGHTA, FQGNSA. For the CDR3, the DNA is TGTGCCAGCAGCTTAGACCGGGACACCAATCAGCCCCAGCATTTT. Protein: CASSLDRDTNQPQHF.

The gene calls are TRBV5-1 and TRBJ2-3, with no clear D. Trimming removed 2 bases at V and 3 bases at J, with 7 bases between. Germline V gives CDR1 SGHRS, CDR2 YFSETQ. The CDR3 loop spans 13 amino acids. The CDR3 region is CASSFQDTDTQYF. DNA for the CDR3: TGCGCCAGCAGCTTTCAGGATACAGATACGCAGTATTTT.

V and J are TRBV6-5 and TRBJ1-3, with 7 bases fitting TRBD1. V lost 4 bases, J lost 0 bases, and 0 bases stayed unmatched. Germline lookup yields CDR1 MNHEY and CDR2 SVGAGI. The CDR3 runs 14 residues. For the CDR3, the DNA is TGTGCCAGCAGTTGGGACAGCTCTGGAAACACCATATATTTT. It codes for CASSWDSSGNTIYF.

This rearrangement joins TRBV9 to TRBJ2-7; a weak D match, TRBD2 (7 bases). Trimming shortened V by 2 bases and J by 7 bases, and 16 bases separated the two germline ends. This CDR3 has 14 residues. Germline V gives CDR1 SGDLS, CDR2 YYNGEE. CDR3 region: CASSVWGGEGEQYF. DNA for the CDR3: TGTGCCAGCAGCGTCTGGGGGGGCGAGGGTGAGCAGTACTTC. The complete variable domain, with remaining parts taken from reference TRBV9 and TRBJ2-7, reads DSGVTQTPKHLITATGQRVTLRCSPRSGDLSVYWYQQSLDQGLQFLIQYYNGEERAKGNILERFSAQQFPDLHSELNLSSLELGDSALYFCASSVWGGEGEQYFGPGTRLTVT.

The chain joins TRBV20-1 to TRBJ1-1, with D hard to call. CDR1 is DFQATT, CDR2 SNEGSKA, per germline (reference sequence). The V gene lost 1 base and the J gene lost 11 bases, with 11 bases spanning the gap. The CDR3 length is 11 residues. This CDR3 is CSARVEGKAFF. For the CDR3, the DNA is TGCAGTGCTAGAGTGGAGGGTAAGGCTTTCTTT.

Here the CDR3 DNA reads TGCAGCGTTGGTCTAGCGGGACCCTACGAGCAGTACTTC. This sequence encodes CSVGLAGPYEQYF. V gene TRBV29-1 combines with J gene TRBJ2-7; 9 bases map to TRBD2. The germline CDR1 and CDR2 sequences are SQVTM and ANQGSEA. J lost 2 bases, V lost 4 bases, and 3 bases had no gene match. This CDR3 is built from 13 residues.

V usage is TRBV2 and J usage is TRBJ1-5, with D unclear. The V gene lost 10 bases and the J gene lost 3 bases, with 10 bases spanning the gap. This CDR3 contains 12 residues. Germline values: CDR1 SNHLY, CDR2 FYNNEI. DNA for the CDR3: TGTGCCACCGCCGGGAACAATCAGCCCCAGCATTTT. It translates to CATAGNNQPQHF.

The count of this clone is one. V is TRBV28 and J is TRBJ2-1; D gene uncertain. CDR1 is MDHEN and CDR2 is SYDVKM in the germline V gene. CDR3 length: 11 amino acids. CDR3 bases: TGTCTGGTCAGTGGGCTGGGTGAGCAGTTCTTC. It specifies CLVSGLGEQFF.

The chain couples TRBV4-2 to TRBJ1-4; TRBD1 matches at 7 bases. Trimming removed 0 bases from V and 4 bases from J; junction bases left unmatched: 5. CDR3 size: 16 residues. Germline V gene data show CDR1 as LGHNA and CDR2 as YNFKEQ. The CDR3 region is CASSQDPQGGNEKLFF. As DNA, the CDR3 is TGTGCCAGCAGCCAAGATCCCCAGGGGGGTAATGAAAAACTGTTTTTT.

The chain employs TRBV18 and TRBJ2-2, with a tentative D call TRBD2 (5 bases). This CDR3 is built from 16 residues. The V and J ends lost 0 bases and 1 base respectively, with 9 bases between them. CDR1 and CDR2 (germline): KGHSH, LQKENI. The CDR3 nucleotides read TGTGCCAGCTCACCACCGGGGAGCGAGAACACCGGGGAGCTGTTTTTT. It codes for CASSPPGSENTGELFF.

The rearrangement links TRBV28 to TRBJ2-7; 7 bases are a match to TRBD1. Germline V CDR1 and CDR2: MDHEN, SYDVKM. J was trimmed by 3 bases and V by 5 bases; bases with no gene match: 7. CDR3 size: 14 residues. The CDR3 DNA is TGTGCCAGCAGTCCAGGACAGGCGAGCTACGAGCAGTACTTC. Residues: CASSPGQASYEQYF.

V and J are TRBV28 and TRBJ2-7; 11 bases map to TRBD1. This CDR3 is built from 13 residues. Germline assignment: CDR1 MDHEN and CDR2 SYDVKM. V trimming: 8 bases; J trimming: 2 bases; junction bases outside the gene matches: 2. CDR3 residues: CASRTGGAYEQYF. In DNA, the CDR3 is TGTGCCAGCCGGACAGGGGGCGCCTACGAGCAGTACTTC.

The chain combines TRBV27 with TRBJ2-1; 9 nucleotides match TRBD1. The junction had 2 bases not matched to a gene; V was cut back by 5 bases and J by 6 bases. The CDR3 runs to 13 residues. In germline, CDR1 is MNHEY, CDR2 SMNVEV (reference sequence). The CDR3 spells CASSPDRGNEQFF. CDR3 bases: TGTGCCAGCAGTCCGGACAGGGGCAATGAGCAGTTCTTC.